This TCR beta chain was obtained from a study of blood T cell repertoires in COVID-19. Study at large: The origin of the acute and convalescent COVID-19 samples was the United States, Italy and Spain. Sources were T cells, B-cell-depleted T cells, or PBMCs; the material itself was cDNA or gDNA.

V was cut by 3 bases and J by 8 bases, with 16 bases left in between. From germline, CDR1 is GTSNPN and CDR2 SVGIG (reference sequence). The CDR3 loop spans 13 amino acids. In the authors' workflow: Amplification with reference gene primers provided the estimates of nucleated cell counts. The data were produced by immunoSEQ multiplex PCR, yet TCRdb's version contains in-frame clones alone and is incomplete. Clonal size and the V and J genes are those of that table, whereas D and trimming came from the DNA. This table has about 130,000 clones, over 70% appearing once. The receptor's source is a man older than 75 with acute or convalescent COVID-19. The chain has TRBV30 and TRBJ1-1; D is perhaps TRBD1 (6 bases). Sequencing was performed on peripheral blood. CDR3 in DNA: TGTGCCTGGAGAAGGAAGGCAAGGGGGGAAGCTTTCTTT. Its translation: CAWRRKARGEAFF.